This TCR beta chain was identified in a study of beta chain features in type 1 diabetes. Study details: Sorted cell examination encompassed over 90 million cells across all samples. Overall study results and limits: Naive, central memory and Treg TCRB repertoires seemed to resemble each other more closely in patients than they did in healthy donors.

Investigators reverse transcribed all isolated RNA, so they sequenced expressed TCRB transcripts. Mean read depth for naive, central memory and regulatory T cell samples was approximately 3.57 million reads. Clones were read by immunoSEQ multiplex PCR, and TCRdb kept only the in-frame ones, dropping some. The sample shows some 160,000 clones, over 7.5% of them seen only once. A few counts support this clone. The antigen is undetermined. Germline CDR1 is DFQATT and CDR2 is SNEGSKA (reference sequence). The CDR3 runs 11 residues. V was shortened by 5 bases and J by 7 bases, with 9 bases between the two germline ends.

Sequences were obtained from central memory CD4+ T cells from blood. The chain uses TRBV20-1 and TRBJ2-1; a possible D gene is TRBD1 (6 bases). The clonotype comes from a young woman in good health. This CDR3 is CSAAQGNEQFF. CDR3 DNA: TGCAGTGCTGCCCAGGGGAATGAGCAGTTCTTC.